These 6 T cell receptor beta chains were all obtained from the same sample, sequenced in a study of OX40 agonist ivuxolimab in advanced cancers. Library construction relied on the immunoSEQ multiplex PCR assay. In TCRdb, the immuneACCESS table is reduced to in-frame sequences with V and J assigned. These tables do not hold every clone; where another copy was compared, an unresolved V gene accounts for under half, and the others remain unexplained. Counted in this sample were some 40,000 clones; 80% to 90% of them appeared once. The ten largest clones take up over 40% of the sample. The sample here was CD4+ or CD8+ T cells sorted from blood, taken in a trial of the OX40 agonist ivuxolimab. These receptors originate from an adult with an advanced solid tumor such as melanoma, head and neck, liver or kidney cancer.

This clone appeared a single time. This chain uses TRBV25-1 with TRBJ2-5; no clear D. V lost 10 bases and J 1 base, leaving 13 bases between the germline ends. CDR1 is MGHDK and CDR2 is SYGVNS in the germline V gene. The CDR3 is 13 amino acids. The CDR3 loop reads CATGEEPQETQYF. The CDR3 nucleotides read TGTGCCACCGGAGAGGAACCCCAAGAGACCCAGTACTTC.

V and J are TRBV7-2 and TRBJ2-5, with 8 bases fitting TRBD1. The V and J ends lost 7 bases and 2 bases, in that order; junction bases with no gene match: 9. The CDR3 has 15 residues. CDR1 SGHTA and CDR2 FQGNSA come from the germline V gene. CDR3 coding DNA: TGTGCCAGCACTCCGGGACAGGACCTTCAAGAGACCCAGTACTTC. Encoded protein: CASTPGQDLQETQYF.

About this clone itself: This specimen includes other DNA sequences encoding the same CDR3. The chain joins TRBV7-9 to TRBJ2-7; D call uncertain. This CDR3 comprises 11 residues. Looked up from germline, CDR1 is SEHNR and CDR2 is FQNEAQ (reference sequence). V was clipped by 1 base and J by 5 bases, with 3 bases between them. DNA for the CDR3: TGTGCCAGCAGCTTAGGAAACGAGCAGTACTTC. Translated: CASSLGNEQYF.

The chain carries TRBV2 and TRBJ2-2; no definite D call. V was shortened by 3 bases and J by 3 bases, with 5 bases between the two germline ends. CDR3 size: 13 residues. Germline assignment: CDR1 SNHLY and CDR2 FYNNEI. DNA of the CDR3: TGTGCCAGCAGTGAGCCCGACACCGGGGAGCTGTTTTTT. Translation: CASSEPDTGELFF.

The J gene is TRBJ2-5, the V gene TRBV7-2; the D is unclear. Between the trimmed V and J ends, which lost 4 bases and 0 bases, there was a span of 21 bases. This CDR3 is built from 18 residues. Germline lookup yields CDR1 SGHTA and CDR2 FQGNSA. This CDR3 is CASSSTLPGLRNQETQYF. In nucleotides, the CDR3 is TGTGCCAGCAGCTCGACCCTGCCTGGGCTTCGGAACCAAGAGACCCAGTACTTC.

V gene TRBV4-3 combines with J gene TRBJ2-7, with D perhaps TRBD2 (6 bases). Per germline, CDR1 LGHNA and CDR2 YSLEER. V was pared by 4 bases and J by 5 bases, with 18 bases between. The CDR3 has 15 amino acids. The CDR3 sequence is CASSPDRGMGNEQYF. The CDR3 DNA reads TGCGCCAGCAGCCCCGACCGGGGGATGGGAAACGAGCAGTACTTC.